This TCR beta chain was documented in a study of T cell changes during pregnancy in multiple sclerosis. Germline lookup yields CDR1 SGHTS and CDR2 YDEGEE. The CDR3 length is 16 residues. Trimming removed 5 bases at V and 5 bases at J, with 19 bases between. Sequenced by immunoSEQ multiplex PCR; TCRdb stores in-frame clones only, minus some. This table has about 68,000 clones, about 90% appearing once. The TCR comes from a female donor with multiple sclerosis, enrolled in a pregnancy study. The material sequenced was peripheral blood, taken in the second trimester of pregnancy. The rearrangement links TRBV5-8 to TRBJ1-4; TRBD1 is a possible D gene (6 bases). In DNA, the CDR3 is TGTGCCAGCAGTGATATTACAGGGATTAGGAATGAAAAACTGTTTTTT. It yields the protein CASSDITGIRNEKLFF.